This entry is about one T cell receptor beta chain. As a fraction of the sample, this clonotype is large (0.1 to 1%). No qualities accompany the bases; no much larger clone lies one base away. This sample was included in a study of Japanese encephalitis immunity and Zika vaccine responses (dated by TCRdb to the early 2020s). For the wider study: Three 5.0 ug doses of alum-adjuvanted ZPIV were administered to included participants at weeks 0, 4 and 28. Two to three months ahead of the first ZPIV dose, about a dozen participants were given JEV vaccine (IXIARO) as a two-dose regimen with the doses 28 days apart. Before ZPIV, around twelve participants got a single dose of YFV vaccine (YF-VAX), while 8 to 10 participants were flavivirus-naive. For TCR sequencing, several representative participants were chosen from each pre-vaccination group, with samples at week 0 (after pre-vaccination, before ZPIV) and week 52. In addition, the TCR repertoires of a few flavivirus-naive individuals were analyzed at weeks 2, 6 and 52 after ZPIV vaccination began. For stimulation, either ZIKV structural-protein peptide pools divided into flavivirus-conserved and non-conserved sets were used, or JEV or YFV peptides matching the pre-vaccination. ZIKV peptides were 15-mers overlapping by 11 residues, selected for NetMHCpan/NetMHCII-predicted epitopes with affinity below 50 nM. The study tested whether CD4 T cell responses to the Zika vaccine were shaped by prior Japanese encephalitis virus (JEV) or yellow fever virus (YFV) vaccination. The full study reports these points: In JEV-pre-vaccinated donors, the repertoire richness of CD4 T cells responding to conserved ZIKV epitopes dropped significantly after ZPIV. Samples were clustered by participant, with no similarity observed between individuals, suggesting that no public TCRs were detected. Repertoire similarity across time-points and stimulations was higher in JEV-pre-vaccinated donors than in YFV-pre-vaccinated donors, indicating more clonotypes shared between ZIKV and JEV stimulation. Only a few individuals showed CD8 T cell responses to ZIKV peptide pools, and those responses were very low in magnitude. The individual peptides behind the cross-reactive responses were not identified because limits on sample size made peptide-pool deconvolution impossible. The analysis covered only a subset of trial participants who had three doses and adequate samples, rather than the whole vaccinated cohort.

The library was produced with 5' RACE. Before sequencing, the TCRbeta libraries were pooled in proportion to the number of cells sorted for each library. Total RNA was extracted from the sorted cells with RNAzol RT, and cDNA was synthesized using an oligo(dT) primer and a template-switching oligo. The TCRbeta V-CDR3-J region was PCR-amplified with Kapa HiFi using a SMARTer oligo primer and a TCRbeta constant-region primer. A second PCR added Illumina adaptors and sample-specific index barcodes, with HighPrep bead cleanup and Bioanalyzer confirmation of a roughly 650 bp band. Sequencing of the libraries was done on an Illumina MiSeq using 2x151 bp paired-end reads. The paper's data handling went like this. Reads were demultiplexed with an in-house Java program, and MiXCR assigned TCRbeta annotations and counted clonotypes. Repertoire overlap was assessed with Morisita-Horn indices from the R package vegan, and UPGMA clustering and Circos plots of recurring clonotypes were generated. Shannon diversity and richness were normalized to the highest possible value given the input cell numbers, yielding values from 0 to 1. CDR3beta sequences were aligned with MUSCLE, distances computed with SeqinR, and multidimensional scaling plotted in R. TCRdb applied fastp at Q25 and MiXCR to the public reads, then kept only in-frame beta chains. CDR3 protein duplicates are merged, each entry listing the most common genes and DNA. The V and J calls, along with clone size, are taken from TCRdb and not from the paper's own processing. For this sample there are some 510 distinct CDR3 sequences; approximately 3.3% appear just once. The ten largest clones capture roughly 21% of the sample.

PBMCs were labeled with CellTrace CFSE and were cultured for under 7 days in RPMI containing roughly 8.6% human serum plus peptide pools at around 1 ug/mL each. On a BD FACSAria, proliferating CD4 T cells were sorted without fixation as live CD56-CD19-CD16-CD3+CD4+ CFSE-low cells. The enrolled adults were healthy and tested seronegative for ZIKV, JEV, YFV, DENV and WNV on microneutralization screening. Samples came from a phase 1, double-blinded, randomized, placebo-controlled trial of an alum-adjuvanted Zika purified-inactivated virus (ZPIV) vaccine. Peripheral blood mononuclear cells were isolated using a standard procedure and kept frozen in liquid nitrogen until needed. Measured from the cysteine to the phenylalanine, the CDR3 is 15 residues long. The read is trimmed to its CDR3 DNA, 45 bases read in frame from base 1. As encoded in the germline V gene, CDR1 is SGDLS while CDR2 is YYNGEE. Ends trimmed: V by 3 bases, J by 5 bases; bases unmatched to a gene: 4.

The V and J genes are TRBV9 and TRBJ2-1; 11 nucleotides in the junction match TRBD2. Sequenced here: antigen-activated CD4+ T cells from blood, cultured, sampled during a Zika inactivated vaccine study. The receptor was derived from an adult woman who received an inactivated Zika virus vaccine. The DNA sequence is TGTGCCAGCAGCGCGACTAGCGGGACCCACAATGAGCAGTTCTTC. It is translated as CASSATSGTHNEQFF.